One and the same sample provided the 7 T cell receptor beta chains below, sequenced in a study of T cell responses to AZD1222 COVID-19 vaccine. Sequencing was performed with immunoSEQ multiplex PCR; in TCRdb, only in-frame clones are kept and a portion is missing. The sample consists of around 150,000 clones, roughly 92% of them appearing once. This sample comprised peripheral blood, obtained on day 0 of AZD1222 vaccination. These receptor sequences come from an adult in good health.

The genes are TRBV20-1 and TRBJ1-4; D remains ambiguous. The V gene's germline CDR1 is DFQATT and CDR2 SNEGSKA (reference sequence). V lost 3 bases, J lost 7 bases, and 12 bases lay in between. This CDR3 is 13 amino acids long. The CDR3 region has the DNA TGCAGTGCTAGTGGTTCCCACGGTGAAAAACTGTTTTTT. Its protein product is CSASGSHGEKLFF.

The chain recombines TRBV19 with TRBJ2-1; weak D call: TRBD1 (8 bases). Trimming left V 5 bases short and J 0 bases short, with 17 bases between. This CDR3 region has 17 residues. CDR1 and CDR2 from the germline V gene are LNHDA and SQIVND (reference sequence). For the CDR3, the DNA is TGTGCCAGTAGTGCATGGGACAGGACTAGCTCCTACAATGAGCAGTTCTTC. Its protein product is CASSAWDRTSSYNEQFF.

The chain couples TRBV12-3 or TRBV12-4 to TRBJ2-3; D gene ambiguous. The V and J ends lost 5 bases and 4 bases respectively, with 7 bases between them. CDR3 length equals 12 residues. CDR3 bases: TGTGCCAGCAGTGCAACAGCAGATACGCAGTATTTT. Translating it yields CASSATADTQYF.

The rearrangement links TRBV6-5 to TRBJ2-1, with 10 bases that match TRBD1. This CDR3 contains 14 residues. V dropped 8 bases and J dropped 3; count of bases not matched to a gene: 4. CDR1 and CDR2 from the germline V gene are MNHEY and SVGAGI. DNA of the CDR3: TGTGCCAGCCGGGGACAGGGGAGCTACAATGAGCAGTTCTTC. Protein: CASRGQGSYNEQFF.

The chain has TRBV2 and TRBJ2-5; D may be TRBD1 or TRBD2 (5 bases each). Germline V gene data show CDR1 as SNHLY and CDR2 as FYNNEI. This CDR3 is 13 amino acids long. V was trimmed by 4 bases and J by 5 bases, leaving 11 bases between them. The CDR3 is CASSGQWGETQYF. In DNA, the CDR3 is TGTGCCAGCAGTGGACAATGGGGGGAGACCCAGTACTTC.

The rearrangement uses TRBV2 and TRBJ2-2; D is unclear. Looked up from germline, CDR1 is SNHLY and CDR2 is FYNNEI. Trimming took 7 bases from V and 0 from J, leaving 3 bases between them. CDR3 length: 12 amino acids. The CDR3 nucleotides read TGTGCCAGCACGACGAACACCGGGGAGCTGTTTTTT. It translates to CASTTNTGELFF.

The CDR3 reads CASSLERNNYGYTF. The CDR3 nucleotides read TGTGCCAGCAGCTTAGAACGGAATAACTATGGCTACACCTTC. The chain uses TRBV7-2 and TRBJ1-2; D not certain. Deletions cut 1 base from V and 1 base from J, with 7 bases between. The CDR3 length is 14 residues. Germline V gene sequence: CDR1 SGHTA, CDR2 FQGNSA.